These 30 T cell receptor beta chains originate from one sample sequenced in a study of blood T cell repertoires in COVID-19. Method: immunoSEQ multiplex PCR; TCRdb's copy keeps in-frame clones and lacks some. This sample has more than 300,000 clones; around 90% occur once, and the top ten carry around 6%. The material sequenced was peripheral blood. The origin of the receptors is a young man who had recovered from COVID-19.

The J gene is TRBJ2-4, the V gene TRBV19; D perhaps matches TRBD1 (6 bases). V lost 6 bases and J 5 bases, leaving 14 bases between the germline ends. This CDR3 region has 14 residues. Per germline, CDR1 LNHDA and CDR2 SQIVND (reference sequence). The CDR3 protein is CASRTTGYENIQYF. The CDR3 region has the DNA TGTGCCAGTAGGACTACAGGGTACGAAAACATTCAGTACTTC.

This rearrangement joins TRBV11-3 to TRBJ2-3, with TRBD2 matching 7 bases. CDR3 length: 15 residues. Germline CDR1 reads SGHNT; CDR2 reads YENEEA. V lost 3 bases and J lost 6; bases outside the gene matches: 9. CDR3 bases: TGTGCCAGCAGCTTTTCCAGCGGGATATCGGATACGCAGTATTTT. This codes for CASSFSSGISDTQYF. The full variable domain, completed using reference TRBV11-3 and TRBJ2-3, is EAGVVQSPRYKIIEKKQPVAFWCNPISGHNTLYWYLQNLGQGPELLIRYENEEAVDDSQLPKDRFSAERLKGVDSTLKIQPAELGDSAVYLCASSFSSGISDTQYFGPGTRLTVL.

The chain uses TRBV7-2 and TRBJ2-7; perhaps TRBD2 as D (5 bases). This CDR3 has 17 amino acids. The germline CDR1 and CDR2 sequences are SGHTA and FQGNSA. Between the trimmed V and J ends, which lost 5 bases and 2 bases, there was a span of 22 bases. The CDR3 sequence: CASSLQSGFNSPYEQYF. The CDR3 nucleotides read TGTGCCAGCAGCCTCCAGTCGGGATTCAACTCTCCCTACGAGCAGTACTTC.

V usage is TRBV13 and J usage is TRBJ2-1, with 12 positions matching TRBD2. The V gene end was trimmed by 4 bases and the J gene end by 6 bases; junction bases not matched to a gene: 4. Germline V CDR1 and CDR2: PRHDT, FYEKMQ (reference sequence). The CDR3 is made up of 15 amino acids. CDR3 amino acids: CASSSLAGGPNEQFF. In DNA form, the CDR3 reads TGTGCCAGCAGCTCCCTAGCGGGGGGGCCCAATGAGCAGTTCTTC. The full variable domain, its missing parts supplied by reference TRBV13 and TRBJ2-1, is AAGVIQSPRHLIKEKRETATLKCYPIPRHDTVYWYQQGPGQDPQFLISFYEKMQSDKGSIPDRFSAQQFSDYHSELNMSSLELGDSALYFCASSSLAGGPNEQFFGPGTRLTVL.

The sample holds a few counts of this clone. The CDR3 DNA follows: TGTGCCAGCTCCCGGGGGGGACTGGCGACCGGGGAGCTGTTTTTT. It codes for CASSRGGLATGELFF. This rearrangement joins TRBV7-9 to TRBJ2-2; TRBD2 matches at 8 bases. Germline trimming cut 8 bases from V and 5 bases from J; bases unmatched to any gene: 10. The CDR3 runs 15 residues. Germline lookup yields CDR1 SEHNR and CDR2 FQNEAQ (reference sequence).

The V and J genes are TRBV7-2 and TRBJ1-2; D is perhaps TRBD1 (5 bases). Trimming removed 5 bases at V and 5 bases at J, with 18 bases between. This CDR3 has 15 residues. In germline, CDR1 is SGHTA, CDR2 FQGNSA. The CDR3 nucleotides are TGTGCCAGCAGCCTTGATGGTGGGGGGTCGTATGGCTACACCTTC. Its translation: CASSLDGGGSYGYTF.

This chain uses TRBV6-5 with TRBJ1-4; TRBD1 is a possible D gene (5 bases). This CDR3 is 16 amino acids long. V lost 3 bases to trimming and J lost 2 bases, with 13 bases between them. Germline V gives CDR1 MNHEY, CDR2 SVGAGI. The CDR3 DNA is TGTGCCAGCAGTTATGACCCGGCAGGGACTAATGAAAAACTGTTTTTT. It yields the protein CASSYDPAGTNEKLFF.

The V call is TRBV2, the J call TRBJ1-1; D might be TRBD1 (6 bases). Germline V gene data show CDR1 as SNHLY and CDR2 as FYNNEI. V was clipped by 8 bases and J by 0 bases, with 22 bases between them. This CDR3 region has 17 residues. CDR3 region: CASRGVRGAGVNTEAFF. The CDR3 nucleotides read TGTGCCAGCCGGGGGGTGCGGGGGGCAGGTGTGAACACTGAAGCTTTCTTT.

This sequence joins TRBV12-3 or TRBV12-4 and TRBJ1-1; maybe TRBD1 (5 bases). The length of the CDR3 is 13 residues. Trimming stripped 0 bases from V and 11 bases from J, with 13 bases between. The CDR3, as DNA: TGTGCCAGCAGTTTAGCGGGGCAGTCTGGGGCTTTCTTT. It specifies CASSLAGQSGAFF.

J is TRBJ1-5 and V is TRBV15; 7 positions agree with TRBD1. CDR3 length equals 13 residues. V was clipped by 11 bases and J by 7 bases; unmatched bases: 11. In germline, CDR1 is LNHNV, CDR2 YYDKDF (reference sequence). CDR3 loop: CASRPGGRQPQHF. CDR3 coding DNA: TGTGCCTCCCGGCCAGGGGGACGACAGCCCCAGCATTTT.

V is TRBV4-1 and J is TRBJ2-2, with 10 bases fitting TRBD2. This CDR3 spans 16 amino acids. Trimming at V came to 5 bases and at J to 2 bases, leaving 5 bases not matched to a gene. In germline, CDR1 is MGHRA, CDR2 YSYEKL. Here the CDR3 reads CASSARTSGNTGELFF. CDR3 bases: TGCGCCAGCAGCGCAAGGACTAGCGGAAACACCGGGGAGCTGTTTTTT.

The chain combines TRBV6-5 with TRBJ2-7; 12 positions match TRBD2. The CDR3 has 14 residues. After removal of 6 bases from V and 6 bases from J, the junction contained 6 bases not matched to a gene. Germline CDR1 is MNHEY and CDR2 is SVGAGI. CDR3 bases: TGTGCCAGCAGCTTACTAGCGGGAGGTATCGAGCAGTACTTC. Translated, it gives CASSLLAGGIEQYF.

The rearrangement joins TRBV6-5 to TRBJ2-2, with D tentatively TRBD1 (6 bases). In germline, CDR1 is MNHEY, CDR2 SVGAGI. The CDR3 has 16 residues. V was shortened by 4 bases and J by 0 bases, with 12 bases between the two germline ends. CDR3 loop: CASSSGVPANTGELFF. Written as DNA, the CDR3 is TGTGCCAGCAGTTCAGGGGTCCCAGCGAACACCGGGGAGCTGTTTTTT.

This clone appeared a few times. The chain couples TRBV7-9 to TRBJ1-1, with a weak D call TRBD1 (5 bases). Germline V lookup: CDR1 SEHNR, CDR2 FQNEAQ (reference sequence). CDR3 size: 15 residues. V was pared by 0 bases and J by 5 bases, with 13 bases between. The CDR3 DNA is TGTGCCAGCAGCTTAGCTACAGGTGGAAAAACTGAAGCTTTCTTT. Protein: CASSLATGGKTEAFF.

The genes are TRBV7-9 and TRBJ2-1; TRBD1 aligns across 8 bases. Trimming cost V 5 bases and J 3 bases; bases outside gene matches: 6. The CDR3 sequence is 15 residues long. The germline gives CDR1 SEHNR, CDR2 FQNEAQ (reference sequence). The DNA for the CDR3 is TGTGCCAGCAGCCCGACAGGGGAGGTCTACAATGAGCAGTTCTTC. Protein sequence: CASSPTGEVYNEQFF.

V gene TRBV15 combines with J gene TRBJ2-1, with TRBD1 identical over 9 bases. Germline CDR1 reads LNHNV; CDR2 reads YYDKDF (reference sequence). This CDR3 comprises 17 residues. V lost 3 bases to trimming and J lost 4 bases; unmatched junction nucleotides: 10. CDR3 sequence reads: CATSRFPPGTGYNEQFF. CDR3 sequence (DNA): TGTGCCACCAGCAGGTTTCCCCCCGGGACAGGGTACAATGAGCAGTTCTTC. Full variable domain (remainder filled in from reference TRBV15 and TRBJ2-1): DAMVIQNPRYQVTQFGKPVTLSCSQTLNHNVMYWYQQKSSQAPKLLFHYYDKDFNNEADTPDNFQSRRPNTSFCFLDIRSPGLGDTAMYLCATSRFPPGTGYNEQFFGPGTRLTVL.

The chain couples TRBV11-2 to TRBJ1-1; the D gene is possibly TRBD1 (5 bases). V was shortened by 1 base and J by 12 bases, with 18 bases between the two germline ends. This CDR3 contains 14 residues. CDR1 and CDR2 from the germline V gene are SGHAT and FQNNGV. The CDR3 nucleotides read TGTGCCAGCAGCTTAGCGGGGGGTCGGACTGAGCCTTTCTTT. Its protein is CASSLAGGRTEPFF.

V gene TRBV2 combines with J gene TRBJ1-6, with 8 bases fitting TRBD1. Germline V gene lookup returns CDR1 SNHLY and CDR2 FYNNEI. V was clipped by 3 bases and J by 9 bases; unmatched bases: 10. The CDR3 contains 16 residues. The CDR3 DNA sequence: TGTGCCAGCAGTGACGAGGCAGGGGGCTGGGGTTCACCCCTCCACTTT. Translating gives CASSDEAGGWGSPLHF.

The gene calls are TRBV10-3 and TRBJ1-1, with D unclear. There are 14 residues in the CDR3. Between the trimmed V and J ends, which lost 7 bases and 0 bases, there was a span of 12 bases. Germline V gene data show CDR1 as ENHRY and CDR2 as SYGVKD. CDR3 protein: CAITYSQVNTEAFF. CDR3 DNA sequence: TGTGCCATCACCTACTCTCAAGTGAACACTGAAGCTTTCTTT.

This clone occurred once. This sequence joins TRBV29-1 and TRBJ2-3; 15 bases map to TRBD2. This CDR3 contains 14 residues. The germline gives CDR1 SQVTM, CDR2 ANQGSEA. V gave up 8 bases and J gave up 6 bases; unmatched junction bases: 6. The CDR3 coding sequence is TGCAGCCAACGGACTAGCGGGGGGGTGGATACGCAGTATTTT. Encoded protein: CSQRTSGGVDTQYF.

V gene TRBV6-2 or TRBV6-3 combines with J gene TRBJ2-1; 14 nucleotides align to TRBD2. CDR1 is MNHEY and CDR2 is SVGEGT in the germline V gene. The CDR3 totals 17 residues. The V segment lost 0 bases and the J segment 2 bases; nucleotides outside the gene matches: 0. The CDR3 DNA reads TGTGCCAGCAGTTACTCGACTAGCGGGGGGGCCTACAATGAGCAGTTCTTC. Protein product: CASSYSTSGGAYNEQFF.

The chain is built from TRBV11-1 and TRBJ2-1; TRBD2 aligns across 12 bases. The germline V gene encodes CDR1 SGHAT and CDR2 FQDESV (reference sequence). Unmatched junction bases numbered 6, after V lost 3 bases and J lost 6 bases. The CDR3 spans 16 residues. The CDR3 DNA sequence: TGTGCCAGCAGCTTCCTAGCGGGGGGGCTGGGCAATGAGCAGTTCTTC. It specifies CASSFLAGGLGNEQFF.

A remark on this clone: Other DNA sequences within the sample encode an identical CDR3. CDR3 amino acids: CASSQGRGTEAFF. CDR3 nucleotides: TGTGCCAGCAGCCAAGGGAGGGGAACTGAAGCTTTCTTT. The chain employs TRBV3-1 (or the pseudogene TRBV3-2) and TRBJ1-1; D possibly corresponds to TRBD1 (5 bases). There are 13 residues in the CDR3. Germline CDR1 is LGHDT and CDR2 is YNNKEL (reference sequence). Trimming pared 1 base from V and 5 bases from J, leaving 8 bases between.

The gene calls are TRBV6-5 and TRBJ1-5, with a tentative D call TRBD1 (6 bases). Trimming left V 6 bases short and J 8 bases short, with 14 bases between. The CDR3 runs to 13 residues. Germline lookup yields CDR1 MNHEY and CDR2 SVGAGI. DNA for the CDR3: TGTGCCAGCAGCAACAGGGATGCCGAGCCCCAGCATTTT. Its protein product is CASSNRDAEPQHF.

The CDR3 protein is CASSYTGSGNTIYF. CDR3 DNA: TGTGCCAGCAGTTACACGGGCTCTGGAAACACCATATATTTT. The chain employs TRBV6-2 or TRBV6-3 and TRBJ1-3; no clear D gene. V was shortened by 2 bases and J by 0 bases, with 5 bases between the two germline ends. This CDR3 contains 14 residues. Germline V CDR1 and CDR2: MNHEY, SVGEGT.

This rearrangement joins TRBV27 to TRBJ2-1; maybe TRBD2 (5 bases). Germline CDR1 reads MNHEY; CDR2 reads SMNVEV (reference sequence). The germline V and J ends were trimmed by 5 bases and 7 bases, with 15 bases remaining between them. The CDR3 sequence is 14 residues long. The CDR3 region is CASSLSGDGNEQFF. DNA for the CDR3: TGTGCCAGCAGTCTGTCCGGGGATGGGAATGAGCAGTTCTTC.

J is TRBJ1-3 and V is TRBV13; D may be TRBD1 (6 bases). This CDR3 comprises 16 residues. V was clipped by 4 bases and J by 0 bases, with 13 bases between them. Per the germline V gene, CDR1 is PRHDT and CDR2 is FYEKMQ (reference sequence). CDR3 sequence (DNA): TGTGCCAGCAGCTCGCCGACAGGCCACTCTGGAAACACCATATATTTT. It codes for CASSSPTGHSGNTIYF.

The chain employs TRBV5-6 and TRBJ2-6; a possible D gene is TRBD2 (5 bases). The CDR3 has 16 amino acids. The V end was cut by 3 bases, the J end by 0 bases, with 10 bases between. Germline assignment: CDR1 SGHDT and CDR2 YYEEEE. CDR3 sequence: CASSWWTFSGANVLTF. In DNA, the CDR3 is TGTGCCAGCAGCTGGTGGACTTTCTCTGGGGCCAACGTCCTGACTTTC.

The chain is built from TRBV4-3 and TRBJ2-1, with a tentative D call TRBD2 (6 bases). The V and J ends lost 1 base and 2 bases respectively, with 6 bases between them. CDR3 length: 14 residues. Germline lookup yields CDR1 LGHNA and CDR2 YSLEER. CDR3 nucleotides: TGCGCCAGCAGCCAAGGGGGGGCCTACAATGAGCAGTTCTTC. It codes for CASSQGGAYNEQFF.

This clone has just one count. The chain is built from TRBV6-5 and TRBJ1-1; D is unclear. Germline values: CDR1 MNHEY, CDR2 SVGAGI. The CDR3 loop spans 15 amino acids. Trimming removed 2 bases at V and 1 base at J, with 11 bases between. CDR3 DNA: TGTGCCAGCAGTTACGCCGGTAGCGGGAACACTGAAGCTTTCTTT. Encoded protein: CASSYAGSGNTEAFF.